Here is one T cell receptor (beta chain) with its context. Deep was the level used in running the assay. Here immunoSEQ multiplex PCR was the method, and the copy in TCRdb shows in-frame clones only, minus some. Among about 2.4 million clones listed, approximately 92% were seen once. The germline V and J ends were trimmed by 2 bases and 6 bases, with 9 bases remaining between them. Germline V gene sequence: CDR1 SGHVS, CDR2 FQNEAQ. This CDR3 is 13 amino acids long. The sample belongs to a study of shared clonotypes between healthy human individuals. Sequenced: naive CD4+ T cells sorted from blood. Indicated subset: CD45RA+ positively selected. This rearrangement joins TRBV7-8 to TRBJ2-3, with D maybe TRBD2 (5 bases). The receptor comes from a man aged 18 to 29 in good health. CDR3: CASSLPPGDTQYF. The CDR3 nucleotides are TGTGCCAGCAGCTTACCCCCGGGGGATACGCAGTATTTT.